The T cell receptor beta chain under discussion was sequenced for a study of shared clonotypes between healthy human individuals. The repertoire was sequenced with immunoSEQ multiplex PCR; TCRdb's copy has only in-frame clones and lacks some. The sample gives 950,000 to 1,100,000 clones, around three quarters of which show up once; 0.55% to 0.7% is in the top ten. CDR3 length: 14 residues. Trimming took off 6 bases at V and 6 bases at J, with 17 bases between the two ends. CDR1 is SGHAT, CDR2 FQNNGV, per germline. Splitting of CD4+ cells produced CD45RA+ naive and CD45RA-negative memory subsets. The source material was memory CD4+ T cells from PBMCs. Stated subset: CD45RA-negative fraction. The receptor comes from a man between 18 and 29 years old in good health. Some clones in this sample may be carry-over from other donors' samples. The V and J genes are TRBV11-2 and TRBJ2-5; D possibly corresponds to TRBD2 (7 bases). CDR3 amino acids: CASSTGGALQTQYF. Written as DNA, the CDR3 is TGTGCCAGCAGTACGGGGGGCGCTTTGCAGACCCAGTACTTC.